Included here is one T cell receptor beta chain sequence, with context. Antigen: not known. Excluded were patients having autoimmune disease history or systemic immunosuppression. This entry is derived from a study of OX40 agonist ivuxolimab in advanced cancers. Study-level points and caveats: Relatively little clonal expansion, among the lowest observed, appeared in partial responders at 0.1-3.0 mg/kg. At doses 0.1 to 3.0 mg/kg, CD4+ and CD8+ clones expanded. Mean expanded clone counts were higher in CD8+ than CD4+ T cells.

Libraries were prepared by immunoSEQ multiplex PCR; TCRdb keeps only in-frame clonotypes and omits some of them. The sample yields 55,000 to 80,000 clones, 84% seen once. There are 14 residues in the CDR3. Germline lookup yields CDR1 SGHRS and CDR2 YFSETQ. Germline trimming cut 2 bases from V and 6 bases from J; bases unmatched to any gene: 4. The TCR was taken from an adult with an advanced solid tumor such as melanoma, head and neck, liver or kidney cancer. This sample comprised CD4+ or CD8+ T cells sorted from blood, obtained in a trial of the OX40 agonist ivuxolimab. J is TRBJ2-3 and V is TRBV5-1; TRBD1 matches 9 bases. The CDR3 spells CASSFRQGVDTQYF. CDR3 nucleotide sequence: TGCGCCAGCAGCTTCAGACAGGGGGTCGATACGCAGTATTTT. Looking up the rest from reference TRBV5-1 and TRBJ2-3 gives the full variable domain: KAGVTQTPRYLIKTRGQQVTLSCSPISGHRSVSWYQQTPGQGLQFLFEYFSETQRNKGNFPGRFSGRQFSNSRSEMNVSTLELGDSALYLCASSFRQGVDTQYFGPGTRLTVL.